This T cell receptor beta chain was captured by sequencing in a study of blood T cell repertoires in COVID-19. Looked up from germline, CDR1 is MNHEY and CDR2 is SVGAGI. The CDR3 has 15 residues. V was cut by 6 bases and J by 0 bases, with 11 bases left in between. Original processing methods: Amplification of reference gene primers provided the estimated nucleated cell counts. TCRdb's table, derived via immunoSEQ multiplex PCR, lists solely in-frame clones and lacks some. From that table come the V and J calls and clone size; the DNA was used to work out D and trimming. The top ten hold less than 3.5% of the sample, which has a few hundred thousand clones, roughly nine tenths seen once.

The genes are TRBV6-5 and TRBJ1-4; maybe TRBD1 (6 bases). The TCR sequence derives from a woman in her 30s with COVID-19, enrolled during active disease. The sequenced material came from peripheral blood. The CDR3 nucleotides are TGTGCCAGCAGCCTGGACAGATCAACTAATGAAAAACTGTTTTTT. Encoded protein: CASSLDRSTNEKLFF.